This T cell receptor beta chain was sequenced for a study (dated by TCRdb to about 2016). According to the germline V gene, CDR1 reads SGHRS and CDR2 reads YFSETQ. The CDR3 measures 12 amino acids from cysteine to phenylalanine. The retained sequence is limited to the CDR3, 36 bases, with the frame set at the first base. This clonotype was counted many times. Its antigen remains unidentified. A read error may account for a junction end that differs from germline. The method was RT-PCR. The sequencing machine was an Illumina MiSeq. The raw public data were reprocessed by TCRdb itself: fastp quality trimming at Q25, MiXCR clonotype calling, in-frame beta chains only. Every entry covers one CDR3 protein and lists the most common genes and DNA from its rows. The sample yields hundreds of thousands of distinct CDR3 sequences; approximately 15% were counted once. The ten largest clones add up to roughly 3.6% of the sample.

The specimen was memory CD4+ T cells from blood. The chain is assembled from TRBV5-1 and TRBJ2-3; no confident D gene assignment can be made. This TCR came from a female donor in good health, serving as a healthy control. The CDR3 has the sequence CASSLPTDTQYF. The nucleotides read TGTGCCAGCAGCCTTCCCACAGATACGCAGTATTTT.